This TCR beta chain was identified in a study of cytomegalovirus exposure and HLA in healthy donors. Study findings and constraints: The authors later linked a missense DCLRE1C variant to TCR beta V- and J-gene trimming. Immune exposure was documented only through CMV serostatus.

Turning to this clone: No antigen is known for it.

The V gene end was trimmed by 1 base and the J gene end by 9 bases; junction bases not matched to a gene: 3. The CDR3 consists of 14 residues. Per the germline V gene, CDR1 is SGHAT and CDR2 is FQDESV (reference sequence). The PCR ran on 60 Vbeta and 13 Jbeta primers. The protocol was immunoSEQ multiplex PCR, while the TCRdb copy is restricted to in-frame clones and leaves out a portion. The sample yields around 82,000 clones, 60% to 85% seen once. The sequenced sample consisted of PBMCs. The chain has TRBV11-1 and TRBJ1-6; 7 bases are shared with TRBD1. This clonotype was sampled from a male donor in good health and CMV-seropositive. The DNA of the CDR3 is TGTGCCAGCAGCTTAGGAGACAGGGTTTCACCCCTCCACTTT. Translated: CASSLGDRVSPLHF.